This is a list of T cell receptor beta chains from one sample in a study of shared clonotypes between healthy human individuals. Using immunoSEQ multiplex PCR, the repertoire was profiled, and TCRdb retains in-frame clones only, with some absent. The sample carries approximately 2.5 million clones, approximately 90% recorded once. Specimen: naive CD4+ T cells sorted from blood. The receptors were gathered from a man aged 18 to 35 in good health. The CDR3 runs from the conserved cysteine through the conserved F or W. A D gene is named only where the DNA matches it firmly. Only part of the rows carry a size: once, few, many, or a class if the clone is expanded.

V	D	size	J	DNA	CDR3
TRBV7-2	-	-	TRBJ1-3	TGTGCCAGCAGCCGGATGAGAGGGGTTTCTAGGGACACCATATATTTT	CASSRMRGVSRDTIYF
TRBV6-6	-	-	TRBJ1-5	TGTGCCAGCAGCTACTCCATGGGGGGTCAGCCCCAGCATTTT	CASSYSMGGQPQHF
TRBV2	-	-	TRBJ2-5	TGTGCCAGCAGTGTGGAGACCCAGTACTTC	CASSVETQYF
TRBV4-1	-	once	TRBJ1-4	TGCGCCAGCAGCCAAGAGGGGCAGGGTCGCAATGAAAAACTGTTTTTT	CASSQEGQGRNEKLFF
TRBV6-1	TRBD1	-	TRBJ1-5	TGTGCCAGCAGAGAAGGGACAGGGGGCCAGCCCCAGCATTTT	CASREGTGGQPQHF
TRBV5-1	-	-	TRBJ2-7	TGCGCCAGCAGCCTGGGGGAAAGCTACGAGCAGTACTTC	CASSLGESYEQYF
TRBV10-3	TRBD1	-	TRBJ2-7	TGTGCCATCACCCGGACAGGGGGCAACTACGAGCAGTACTTC	CAITRTGGNYEQYF
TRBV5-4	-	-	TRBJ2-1	TGTGCCAGCAGCTTGGCGGTAGCGGCTTCCTACAATGAGCAGTTCTTC	CASSLAVAASYNEQFF
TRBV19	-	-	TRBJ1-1	TGTGCCAGTAGTATTGCTACGAACACTGAAGCTTTCTTT	CASSIATNTEAFF
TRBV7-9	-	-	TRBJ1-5	TGTGCCATTGCGGTTGGGTCCAACAATCAGCCCCAGCATTTT	CAIAVGSNNQPQHF
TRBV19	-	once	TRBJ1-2	TGTGCCAGTAGTATAGTCAAGGGGGGATCTGGCTACACCTTC	CASSIVKGGSGYTF
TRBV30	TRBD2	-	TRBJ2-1	TGTGCCTGGAGAGAGCGGGGGGTAAATGAGCAGTTCTTC	CAWRERGVNEQFF
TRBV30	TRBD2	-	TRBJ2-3	TGTGCCTGGAGTGTATTAAGACGGACTAGCGGGATTCCAGATACGCAGTATTTT	CAWSVLRRTSGIPDTQYF
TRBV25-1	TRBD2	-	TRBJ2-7	TGTGCCAGCAGTGAATTGGGACTAGCGGGCTACGAGCAGTACTTC	CASSELGLAGYEQYF
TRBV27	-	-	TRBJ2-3	TGTGCCACCCAGGCGGGACTCACCACAGATACGCAGTATTTT	CATQAGLTTDTQYF
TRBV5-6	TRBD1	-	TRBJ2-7	TGTGCCAGCAGCAGGTCCGGACAGGGGGCCTACGAGCAGTACTTC	CASSRSGQGAYEQYF
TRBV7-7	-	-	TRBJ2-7	TGTGCTAGCAGCTTAGACATAGGGGAGCAGTACTTC	CASSLDIGEQYF
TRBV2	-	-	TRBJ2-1	TGTGCCAGCAGTGAGTGGGTCAATGAGCAGTTCTTC	CASSEWVNEQFF
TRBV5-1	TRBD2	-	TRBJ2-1	TGCGCCAGCAGCTTGGAATTAGCGGGGTACAATGAGCAGTTCTTC	CASSLELAGYNEQFF
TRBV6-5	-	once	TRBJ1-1	TGTGCCAGCATAGAGGCTTTCTTT	CASIEAFF
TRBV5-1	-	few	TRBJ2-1	TGCGCCAGCAGCTTGGCCGTAGTCTCCTACAATGAGCAGTTCTTC	CASSLAVVSYNEQFF
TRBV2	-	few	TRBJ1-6	TGTGCCAGCAGTCGCAGTAGCACCCTCCACTTT	CASSRSSTLHF
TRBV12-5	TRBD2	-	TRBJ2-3	TGTGCTAGTGTCCCAGCGGGAGGGCTTAGCACAGATACGCAGTATTTT	CASVPAGGLSTDTQYF
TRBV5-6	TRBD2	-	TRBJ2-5	TGTGCCAGCAGCTTGGCCCTAGCGGGAGGGCGAGAGACCCAGTACTTC	CASSLALAGGRETQYF
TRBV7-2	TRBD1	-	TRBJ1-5	TGTGCCAGCAGCTTAAGGGGGAACACAGGGGCCCAGCCCCAGCATTTT	CASSLRGNTGAQPQHF
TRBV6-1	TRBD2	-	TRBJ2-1	TGTGCCAGCAGTGAAGGGAGCGGGGACTACAATGAGCAGTTCTTC	CASSEGSGDYNEQFF
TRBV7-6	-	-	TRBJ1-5	TGTGCCAGCAGCCTCGGGGTCTATCAGCCCCAGCATTTT	CASSLGVYQPQHF
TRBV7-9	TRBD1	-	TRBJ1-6	TGTGCCAGCAGCCAAGAACAGGGGGTGGGAAATTCACCCCTCCACTTT	CASSQEQGVGNSPLHF
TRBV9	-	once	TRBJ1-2	TGTGCCAGCAGCGTAGCTCTGGACTACAGGGAAGACTATGGCTACACCTTC	CASSVALDYREDYGYTF
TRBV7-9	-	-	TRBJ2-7	TGTGCCAGCAGCCCCACCTGGACTCCCCAATTAGACGAGCAGTACTTC	CASSPTWTPQLDEQYF
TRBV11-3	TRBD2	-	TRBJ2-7	TGTGCCAGCAGCCGAGGACTAGCGGGAGACGAGCAGTACTTC	CASSRGLAGDEQYF
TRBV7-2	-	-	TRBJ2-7	TGTGCCAGCAGCCCCCCGAAAGGGGAGCAGTACTTC	CASSPPKGEQYF
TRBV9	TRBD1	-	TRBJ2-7	TGTGCCAGCAGCGACCGGGACAGGGGTTGGTTATACGAGCAGTACTTC	CASSDRDRGWLYEQYF
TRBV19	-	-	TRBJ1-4	TGTGCCACCCACCCGGGGGTCGGTGAAAAACTGTTTTTT	CATHPGVGEKLFF
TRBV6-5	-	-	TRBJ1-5	TGTGCCAGCAGTACCGGGACACCTAATCAGCCCCAGCATTTT	CASSTGTPNQPQHF
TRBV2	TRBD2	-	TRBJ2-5	TGTGCCAGCAGTGGACTAGCCGGCGAGACCCAGTACTTC	CASSGLAGETQYF
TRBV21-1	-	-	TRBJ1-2	TGTGCCAGCAGCAAAGCCTGGCCTCTACCCTATGGCTACACCTTC	CASSKAWPLPYGYTF
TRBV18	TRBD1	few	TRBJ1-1	TGTGCCAGCTCACCATCAAGTACACAGGGGGGGACTGAAGCTTTCTTT	CASSPSSTQGGTEAFF
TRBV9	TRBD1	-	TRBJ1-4	TGTGCCAGCAGCGGGACAGGGGCTCCAACTAATGAAAAACTGTTTTTT	CASSGTGAPTNEKLFF
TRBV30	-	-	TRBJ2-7	TGTGCCTGGAGTGTAACGGGGAGCTCCTACGAGCAGTACTTC	CAWSVTGSSYEQYF
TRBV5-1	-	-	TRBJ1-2	TGCGCCAGCAGCGAAGAGTCAGAAAGGTCTTATGGCTACACCTTC	CASSEESERSYGYTF
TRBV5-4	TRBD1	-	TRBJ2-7	TGTGCCAGCAGCGTTACAGGGGAAAGCTCCTACGAGCAGTACTTC	CASSVTGESSYEQYF
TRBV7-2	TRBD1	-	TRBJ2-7	TGTGCCAGCAGCTTAGTCGGGACAGCATCCTACGAGCAGTACTTC	CASSLVGTASYEQYF
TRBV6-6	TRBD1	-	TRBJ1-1	TGTGCCAGCAGTTACCAGGGGGGGAACACTGAAGCTTTCTTT	CASSYQGGNTEAFF